A single sample is the source of the 5 T cell receptor beta chains below, sequenced in a study of T-cell reconstitution after alpha-beta-depleted transplantation in children. Unique molecular identifiers were used in preparing the TCRbeta library. Each CDR3 protein gets one entry after TCRdb re-called the PCR reads with MiXCR. The sample consists of roughly 570,000 distinct CDR3 sequences, approximately 30% of them appearing once. The sequenced sample was PBMCs, obtained before TCRalphabeta/CD19-depleted stem cell transplant. Receptors originate from a boy younger than two with Wiskott-Aldrich syndrome, due to receive a stem cell transplant.

This clonotype was detected only a few times. The V gene is TRBV18, the J gene TRBJ2-7, with 7 bases aligning to TRBD2. Trimming cost V 5 bases and J 2 bases; bases outside gene matches: 6. This CDR3 has 14 amino acids. Germline V CDR1 and CDR2: KGHSH, LQKENI. For the CDR3, the DNA is TGTGCCAGCTCAGCGGGAGTCCCTACCTACGAGCAGTACTTC. It yields the protein CASSAGVPTYEQYF.

This clonotype was recorded only once. V is TRBV10-3 and J is TRBJ2-7, with 7 bases that match TRBD1. Germline CDR1 reads ENHRY; CDR2 reads SYGVKD. Trimming at V came to 5 bases and at J to 0 bases, leaving 1 base not matched to a gene. This CDR3 spans 13 amino acids. For the CDR3, the DNA is TGTGCCATCAGTCCAGGGGGCTCCTACGAGCAGTACTTC. It translates to CAISPGGSYEQYF.

The rearrangement joins TRBV5-1 to TRBJ2-1; D perhaps matches TRBD2 (5 bases). In germline, CDR1 is SGHRS, CDR2 YFSETQ. The length of the CDR3 is 16 residues. Trimming left V 0 bases short and J 0 bases short, with 10 bases between. CDR3 DNA: TGCGCCAGCAGCTTGGATCCGGGGAGCTCCTACAATGAGCAGTTCTTC. As protein: CASSLDPGSSYNEQFF.

This clonotype has a handful of counts. The J gene is TRBJ2-1, the V gene TRBV5-1; TRBD1 or TRBD2 may be the D gene (5 bases each). This CDR3 spans 12 amino acids. CDR1 is SGHRS, CDR2 YFSETQ, per germline. V lost 0 bases and J 12 bases, leaving 10 bases between the germline ends. CDR3 nucleotide sequence: TGCGCCAGCAGCTTGGCTGGGGGTGGGCAGTTCTTC. It translates to CASSLAGGGQFF.

This clonotype has more than one count but fewer than ten. This chain links TRBV2 with TRBJ2-5; D not resolved. The V and J ends lost 0 bases and 0 bases respectively, with 8 bases between them. The CDR3 has 15 amino acids. CDR1 and CDR2 from the germline V gene are SNHLY and FYNNEI. In nucleotides, the CDR3 is TGTGCCAGCAGTGAAGCGCGTGCGTACCAAGAGACCCAGTACTTC. It encodes CASSEARAYQETQYF.